Shown below are 14 T cell receptor beta chains from a single sample sequenced in a study of human T cells and chemical hapten exposure. TCRdb re-called the RACE reads with MiXCR, one entry per CDR3 protein. Here the sample spans 250,000 or so distinct CDR3 sequences, more than 6.5% being singletons. The time point denotes: pre-sensitization, week 0. Treatment of the sample: therapeutic diphenylcyclopropenone sensitization with weekly scalp DPC. The source was whole blood, collected in connection with sensitization to the hapten diphenylcyclopropenone (DPC). Source of these receptors: a woman between 40 and 50 years old with alopecia areata. Some clones in this sample may be carry-over from other donors' samples.

The chain combines TRBV12-2 with TRBJ2-3; TRBD2 reflects the table's D call only, with no check against the DNA. TRBV12-2 is assigned pseudogene status. The CDR3 has 15 amino acids. The CDR3 here is CASRLRRDSTDTQYF. For the CDR3, the DNA is TGTGCAAGTCGCTTACGGCGGGATAGCACAGATACGCAGTATTTT.

This clonotype was recorded a few times. J is TRBJ2-5 and V is TRBV29-1; 10 nucleotides align to TRBD2. Germline CDR1 and CDR2: SQVTM and ANQGSEA. The CDR3 extends over 15 amino acids. With V trimmed by 1 base and J by 3 bases, 5 bases remained unmatched. The CDR3 reads CSVEVFGTSEETQYF. DNA of the CDR3: TGCAGCGTTGAAGTGTTTGGGACTAGCGAAGAGACCCAGTACTTC. The entire variable domain, with the rest obtained from reference TRBV29-1 and TRBJ2-5, is as follows: SAVISQKPSRDICQRGTSLTIQCQVDSQVTMMFWYRQQPGQSLTLIATANQGSEATYESGFVIDKFPISRPNLTFSTLTVSNMSPEDSSIYLCSVEVFGTSEETQYFGPGTRLLVL.

With respect to this clonotype: One junction end disagrees with the germline gene, perhaps due to a read error. This chain uses TRBV7-2 with TRBJ1-5; D gene uncertain. This CDR3 contains 16 residues. Per germline, CDR1 SGHTA and CDR2 FQGNSA. The CDR3 bases are TGTGCCAGCACCTTATCGGGGTCCGGTAGCAATCAGCCCCAGCATTTT. Encoded protein: CASTLSGSGSNQPQHF. The entire variable domain, with the rest obtained from reference TRBV7-2 and TRBJ1-5, is as follows: GAGVSQSPSNKVTEKGKDVELRCDPISGHTALYWYRQSLGQGLEFLIYFQGNSAPDKSGLPSDRFSAERTGGSVSTLTIQRTQQEDSAVYLCASTLSGSGSNQPQHFGDGTRLSIL.

Written as DNA, the CDR3 is TGTGCCAGCAGGTTGTACCCGAACACTGAAGCTTTCTTT. It specifies CASRLYPNTEAFF. The chain links TRBV28 to TRBJ1-1; D is unclear. Trimming took off 6 bases at V and 1 base at J, with 9 bases between the two ends. This CDR3 contains 13 residues. Germline V gene data show CDR1 as MDHEN and CDR2 as SYDVKM.

This clonotype was observed a handful of times. The V gene is TRBV6-2 or TRBV6-3, the J gene TRBJ2-2; 16 bases line up with TRBD2. V lost 6 bases to trimming and J lost 8 bases; unmatched junction nucleotides: 9. The CDR3 covers 17 residues. Germline CDR1 is MNHEY and CDR2 is SVGEGT. As DNA, the CDR3 is TGTGCCAGCAGACCGGGACTAGCGGGAGGGCAGCGAGGGGAGCTGTTTTTT. Translation: CASRPGLAGGQRGELFF.

This clonotype was seen a handful of times. The chain is built from TRBV5-1 and TRBJ2-7; D unresolved. The CDR3 consists of 13 residues. Germline CDR1 reads SGHRS; CDR2 reads YFSETQ. The germline V and J ends were trimmed by 6 bases and 2 bases, with 12 bases remaining between them. CDR3 bases: TGCGCCAGCACCGGTCCTTATCCCTACGAGCAGTACTTC. Translated, it gives CASTGPYPYEQYF.

A few counts support this clonotype. The chain is built from TRBV20-1 and TRBJ2-7; TRBD2 aligns across 7 bases. The germline gives CDR1 DFQATT, CDR2 SNEGSKA (reference sequence). The CDR3 consists of 16 residues. J lost 4 bases, V lost 2 bases, and 14 bases had no gene match. CDR3: CSARRRDRGERYEQYF. CDR3 DNA sequence: TGCAGTGCTAGACGGAGGGACCGGGGGGAGAGATACGAGCAGTACTTC.

This clonotype was counted only a few times. The rearrangement joins TRBV27 to TRBJ1-1; no definite D call. CDR3 length: 14 amino acids. The germline CDR1 and CDR2 sequences are MNHEY and SMNVEV (reference sequence). Trimming left V 5 bases short and J 1 base short, with 11 bases between. The CDR3 is CASSPSAWNTEAFF. DNA for the CDR3: TGTGCCAGCAGTCCGAGCGCTTGGAACACTGAAGCTTTCTTT.

The J gene is TRBJ2-5, the V gene TRBV12-3 or TRBV12-4; the D call may be TRBD1 or TRBD2 (5 bases each). The CDR3 contains 14 residues. Trimming removed 6 bases from V and 5 bases from J, with 16 bases in between. The CDR3 DNA sequence: TGTGCCAGCAGACGCTCGGGGCATGGGGAGACCCAGTACTTC. Its protein product is CASRRSGHGETQYF.

The chain joins TRBV6-6 to TRBJ2-7; D may correspond to TRBD1 or TRBD2 (5 bases each). The ends were cut back, 5 bases at V and 3 bases at J, with 14 bases in the middle. Germline assignment: CDR1 MNHNY and CDR2 SVGAGI (reference sequence). This CDR3 contains 14 residues. The CDR3 sequence: CASSLGRQNYEQYF. CDR3 in DNA: TGTGCCAGCAGTCTGGGACGGCAAAACTACGAGCAGTACTTC.

The V gene is TRBV5-1, the J gene TRBJ2-5, with 9 bases aligning to TRBD1. CDR3 length equals 15 residues. The germline CDR1 and CDR2 sequences are SGHRS and YFSETQ. J lost 3 bases, V lost 4 bases, and 7 bases had no gene match. CDR3 residues: CASSPLTGGEETQYF. In DNA, the CDR3 is TGCGCCAGCAGCCCATTGACAGGGGGAGAAGAGACCCAGTACTTC.

CDR3 nucleotides: TGTGCCAGCAGACGTCCCTCACTAGACTACGAGCAGTACTTC. It translates to CASRRPSLDYEQYF. This sequence joins TRBV6-2 or TRBV6-3 and TRBJ2-7, with D maybe TRBD2 (5 bases). V was clipped by 6 bases and J by 3 bases, with 15 bases between them. The V gene's germline CDR1 is MNHEY and CDR2 SVGEGT. This CDR3 region has 14 residues.

This clonotype was detected many times. The CDR3 DNA follows: TGTGCCAGCAGCTTTGGGACAGAACTCATGACGACCCAGTACTTC. Translated, it gives CASSFGTELMTTQYF. The chain links TRBV11-2 to TRBJ2-5, with 7 bases that match TRBD1. CDR3 length: 15 residues. After removal of 3 bases from V and 7 bases from J, the junction contained 11 bases not matched to a gene. Germline CDR1 and CDR2: SGHAT and FQNNGV. Drawing the rest from reference TRBV11-2 and TRBJ2-5, the complete variable domain is EAGVAQSPRYKIIEKRQSVAFWCNPISGHATLYWYQQILGQGPKLLIQFQNNGVVDDSQLPKDRFSAERLKGVDSTLKIQPAKLEDSAVYLCASSFGTELMTTQYFGPGTRLLVL.

This clonotype has just a few counts. The rearrangement links TRBV12-3 or TRBV12-4 to TRBJ2-7; D is ambiguous. The length of the CDR3 is 13 residues. The V end lost 6 bases, the J end lost 5 bases, and 14 bases lay between the germline ends. This chain's CDR3 is CASSWDDHHEQYF. The CDR3 DNA reads TGTGCCAGCAGCTGGGATGACCATCACGAGCAGTACTTC.